Below, one T cell receptor (beta chain) is given with its context. After removal of 7 bases from V and 6 bases from J, the junction contained 6 bases not matched to a gene. The CDR3 length is 14 residues. Germline V gene lookup returns CDR1 SNHLY and CDR2 FYNNEI. These data belong to a study of CD8+CD57+ T cells in acquired aplastic anemia. Patients sequenced had flow cytometry evidence of CD8+CD57+ cell expansion. There were no patients without severe acquired aplastic anemia. Template material for TCR beta VDJ and CDR3 profiling consisted of genomic DNA. MiXCR, run by TCRdb on the reads, gives a single entry per CDR3 protein. The table has 200,000 or so distinct CDR3 sequences, around half seen once.

The clonotype originates from a human donor with aplastic anemia. The material sequenced was sorted CD4+, CD8+, or CD8+CD57+ T cells (not recorded which) from PBMCs. This chain joins TRBV2 and TRBJ1-6, with TRBD1 matching 7 bases. The CDR3 reads CASIDQGGNSPLHF. The CDR3 DNA is TGTGCCAGCATTGATCAGGGGGGTAATTCACCCCTCCACTTT.